This record covers a single T cell receptor (beta chain). The antigen remains undetermined. Germline trimming cut 3 bases from V and 5 bases from J; bases unmatched to any gene: 9. Per the germline V gene, CDR1 is GTSNPN and CDR2 is SVGIG (reference sequence). The CDR3 spans 14 residues. Clinical symptoms, serum thyroxine and TRAb, thyroid ultrasound and orbital computed tomography together formed the diagnostic basis. PBMCs stemmed from approximately 9.1 ml fresh peripheral blood. This sample stems from a study of T cells in Graves' hyperthyroidism and ophthalmopathy. About the research overall: At the time of initial diagnosis and before any treatment, peripheral blood was collected.

Findings and limits, study-wide: The model predicted ophthalmopathy a median around six months before onset.

TCR beta CDR3 region amplification was performed from RNA transcripts. Initially, a first-round RT-PCR of the TCR CDR3 employed the HTBI primer set. TCRdb re-derived calls from the multiplex PCR reads in MiXCR, one entry per CDR3 protein. The data show around 35,000 distinct CDR3 sequences, with roughly half seen just once and roughly 25% held by the top ten. This sequence originates from a woman aged 40 to 50 with Graves' ophthalmopathy. The sample consisted of blood. V gene TRBV30 combines with J gene TRBJ1-1; TRBD1 matches 7 bases. CDR3 region: CAWRGTGVWTEAFF. Here the CDR3 DNA reads TGTGCCTGGAGGGGCACAGGGGTTTGGACTGAAGCTTTCTTT.